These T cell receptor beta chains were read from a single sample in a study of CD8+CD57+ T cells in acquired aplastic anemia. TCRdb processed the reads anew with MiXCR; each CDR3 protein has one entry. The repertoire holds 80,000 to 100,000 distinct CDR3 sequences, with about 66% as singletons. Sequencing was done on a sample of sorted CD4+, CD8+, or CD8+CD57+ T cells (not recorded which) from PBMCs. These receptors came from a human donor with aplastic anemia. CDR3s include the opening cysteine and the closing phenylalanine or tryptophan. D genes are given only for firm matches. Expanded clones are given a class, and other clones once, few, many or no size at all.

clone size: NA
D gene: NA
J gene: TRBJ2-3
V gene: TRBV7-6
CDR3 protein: CASSLAGSDTQYF
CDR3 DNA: TGTGCCAGCAGCTTAGCGGGGTCAGATACGCAGTATTTT

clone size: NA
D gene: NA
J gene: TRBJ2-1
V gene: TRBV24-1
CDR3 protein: CATSDQGSTGEQFF
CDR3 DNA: TGTGCCACCAGTGACCAGGGCTCGACTGGGGAGCAGTTCTTC

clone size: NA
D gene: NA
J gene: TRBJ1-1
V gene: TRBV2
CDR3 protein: CASSEGHNMNTEAFF
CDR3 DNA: TGTGCCAGCAGTGAGGGACACAACATGAACACTGAAGCTTTCTTT

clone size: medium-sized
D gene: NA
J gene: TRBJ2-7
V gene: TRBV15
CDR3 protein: CATSTGYYEQYF
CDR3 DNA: TGTGCCACCAGCACTGGCTACTACGAGCAGTACTTC

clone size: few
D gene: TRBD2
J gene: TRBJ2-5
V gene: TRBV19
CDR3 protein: CASSKTSGQETQYF
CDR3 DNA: TGTGCCAGTAGCAAGACTAGCGGCCAAGAGACCCAGTACTTC

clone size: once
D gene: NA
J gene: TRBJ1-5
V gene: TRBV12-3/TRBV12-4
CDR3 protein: CASSPFRRGAGQPQHF
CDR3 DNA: TGTGCCAGCAGTCCTTTCCGGCGGGGGGCGGGACAGCCCCAGCATTTT

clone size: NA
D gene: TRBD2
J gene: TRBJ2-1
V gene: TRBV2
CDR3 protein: CARRPAGYNEQFF
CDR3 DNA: TGTGCCAGAAGACCAGCGGGGTACAATGAGCAGTTCTTC

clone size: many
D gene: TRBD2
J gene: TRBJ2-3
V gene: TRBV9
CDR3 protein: CASSVDREGPSTDTQYF
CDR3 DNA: TGTGCCAGCAGCGTCGACCGGGAGGGCCCTAGCACAGATACGCAGTATTTT

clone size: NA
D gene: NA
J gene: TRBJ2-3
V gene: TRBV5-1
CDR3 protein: CASSVGTTDTQYF
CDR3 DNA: TGCGCCAGCAGCGTAGGCACCACAGATACGCAGTATTTT

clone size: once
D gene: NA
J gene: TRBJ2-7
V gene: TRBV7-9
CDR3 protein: CASSAGETYEQYF
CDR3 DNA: TGTGCCAGCTCTGCAGGGGAGACCTACGAGCAGTACTTC

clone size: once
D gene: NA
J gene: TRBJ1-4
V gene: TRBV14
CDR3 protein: CASSQSGPREKLFF
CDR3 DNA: TGTGCCAGCAGCCAATCCGGACCCAGGGAAAAACTGTTTTTT

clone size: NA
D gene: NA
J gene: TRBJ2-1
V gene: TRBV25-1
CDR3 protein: CASSHQYNEQFF
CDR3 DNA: TGTGCCAGCAGTCACCAATACAATGAGCAGTTCTTC

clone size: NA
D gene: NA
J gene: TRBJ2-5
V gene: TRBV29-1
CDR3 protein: CSVQSETQYF
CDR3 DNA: TGCAGCGTTCAATCAGAGACCCAGTACTTC

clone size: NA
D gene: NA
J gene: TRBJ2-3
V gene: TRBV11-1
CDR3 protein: CASSFSEGTDTQYF
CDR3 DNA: TGTGCCAGCAGCTTTTCAGAGGGCACAGATACGCAGTATTTT

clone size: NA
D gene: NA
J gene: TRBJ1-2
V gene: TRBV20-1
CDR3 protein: CSAGRGGQAGYTF
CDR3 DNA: TGCAGTGCTGGCCGGGGTGGGCAAGCTGGCTACACCTTC

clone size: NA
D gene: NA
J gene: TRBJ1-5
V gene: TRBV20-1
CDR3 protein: CSASSDSNQPQHF
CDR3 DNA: TGCAGTGCTTCCTCGGACAGCAATCAGCCCCAGCATTTT

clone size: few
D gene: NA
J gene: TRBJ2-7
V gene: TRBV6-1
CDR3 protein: CASRLTSGTYEQYF
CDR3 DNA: TGTGCCAGCAGACTAACCTCAGGGACCTACGAGCAGTACTTC